This T cell receptor (beta chain) comes out of a study of cytomegalovirus exposure and HLA in healthy donors. The validation cohort, a group of 120 subjects, included the donors and was separate from the approximately 660-subject first cohort. The V end lost 4 bases, the J end lost 1 base, and 11 bases lay between the germline ends. Per germline, CDR1 MDHEN and CDR2 SYDVKM. There are 15 residues in the CDR3. Some clones are missing from TCRdb's copy, which holds only in-frame ones; the method was immunoSEQ multiplex PCR. The sample carries 220,000 or so clones, approximately 83% recorded once. On this clone itself: What it recognizes is unknown.

Study conclusions and caveats: Through in vitro validation, three CMV-associated chains were shown to be specific for CMV antigens.

Material: PBMCs. This clonotype originated in a woman in her twenties or thirties in good health and CMV-seropositive. V is TRBV28 and J is TRBJ1-5; no firm D call. Written as DNA, the CDR3 is TGTGCCAGCAGTTATGGGGATCGGAGCAATCAGCCCCAGCATTTT. Its protein is CASSYGDRSNQPQHF.